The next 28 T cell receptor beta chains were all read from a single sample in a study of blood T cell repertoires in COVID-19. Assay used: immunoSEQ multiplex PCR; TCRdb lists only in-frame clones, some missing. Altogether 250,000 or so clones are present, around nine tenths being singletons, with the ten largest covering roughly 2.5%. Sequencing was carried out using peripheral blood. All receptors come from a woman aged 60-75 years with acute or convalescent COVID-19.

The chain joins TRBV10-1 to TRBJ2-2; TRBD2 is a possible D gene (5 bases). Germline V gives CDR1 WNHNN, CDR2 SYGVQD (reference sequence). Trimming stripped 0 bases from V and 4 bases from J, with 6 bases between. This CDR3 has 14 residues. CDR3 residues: CASSESRVTGELFF. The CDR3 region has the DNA TGCGCCAGCAGTGAGTCGAGGGTCACCGGGGAGCTGTTTTTT.

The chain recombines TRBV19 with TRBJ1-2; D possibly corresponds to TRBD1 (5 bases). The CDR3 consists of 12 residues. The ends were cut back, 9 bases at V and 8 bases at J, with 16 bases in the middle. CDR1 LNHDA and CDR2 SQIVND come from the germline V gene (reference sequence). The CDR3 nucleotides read TGTGCCAGCTCCGGGGGGGACTGGGGCTACACCTTC. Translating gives CASSGGDWGYTF.

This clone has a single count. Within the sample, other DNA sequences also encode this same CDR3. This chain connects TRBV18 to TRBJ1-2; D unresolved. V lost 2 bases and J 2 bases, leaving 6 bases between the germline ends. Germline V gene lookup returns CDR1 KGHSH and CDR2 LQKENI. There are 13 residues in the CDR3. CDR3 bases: TGTGCCAGCTCACCAGGGGAGAACTATGGCTACACCTTC. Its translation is CASSPGENYGYTF. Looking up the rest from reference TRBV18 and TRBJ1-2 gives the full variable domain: NAGVMQNPRHLVRRRGQEARLRCSPMKGHSHVYWYRQLPEEGLKFMVYLQKENIIDESGMPKERFSAEFPKEGPSILRIQQVVRGDSAAYFCASSPGENYGYTFGSGTRLTVV.

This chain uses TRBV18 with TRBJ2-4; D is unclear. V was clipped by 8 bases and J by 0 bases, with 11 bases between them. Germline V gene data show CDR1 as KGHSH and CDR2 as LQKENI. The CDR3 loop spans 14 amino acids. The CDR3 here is CASAGLVAKNIQYF. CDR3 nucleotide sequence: TGTGCCAGCGCCGGTTTGGTAGCCAAAAACATTCAGTACTTC.

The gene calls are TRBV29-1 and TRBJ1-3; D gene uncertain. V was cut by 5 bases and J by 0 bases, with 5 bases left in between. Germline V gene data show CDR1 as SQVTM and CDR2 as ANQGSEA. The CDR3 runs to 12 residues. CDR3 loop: CSVWSSGNTIYF. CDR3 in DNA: TGCAGCGTTTGGAGCTCTGGAAACACCATATATTTT. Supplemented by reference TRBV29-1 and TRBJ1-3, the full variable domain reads SAVISQKPSRDICQRGTSLTIQCQVDSQVTMMFWYRQQPGQSLTLIATANQGSEATYESGFVIDKFPISRPNLTFSTLTVSNMSPEDSSIYLCSVWSSGNTIYFGEGSWLTVV.

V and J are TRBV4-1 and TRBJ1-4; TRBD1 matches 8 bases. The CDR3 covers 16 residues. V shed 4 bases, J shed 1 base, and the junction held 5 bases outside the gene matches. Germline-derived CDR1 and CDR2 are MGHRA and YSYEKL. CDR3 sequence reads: CASSPTGVVTNEKLFF. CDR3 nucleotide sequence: TGCGCCAGCAGCCCGACAGGGGTGGTAACTAATGAAAAACTGTTTTTT.

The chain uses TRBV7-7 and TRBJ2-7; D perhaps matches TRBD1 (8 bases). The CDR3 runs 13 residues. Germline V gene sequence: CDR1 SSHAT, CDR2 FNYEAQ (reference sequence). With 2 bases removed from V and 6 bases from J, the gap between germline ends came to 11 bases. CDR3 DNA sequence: TGTGCCAGCAGCTTAACAGGGGGGGGCGAGCAGTACTTC. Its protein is CASSLTGGGEQYF.

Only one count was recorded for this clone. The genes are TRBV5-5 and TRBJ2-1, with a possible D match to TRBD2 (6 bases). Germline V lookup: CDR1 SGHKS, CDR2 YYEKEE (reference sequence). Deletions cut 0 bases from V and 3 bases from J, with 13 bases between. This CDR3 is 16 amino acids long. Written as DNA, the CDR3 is TGTGCCAGCAGCTTGGAAATTGGGGGAGGCTACAATGAGCAGTTCTTC. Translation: CASSLEIGGGYNEQFF.

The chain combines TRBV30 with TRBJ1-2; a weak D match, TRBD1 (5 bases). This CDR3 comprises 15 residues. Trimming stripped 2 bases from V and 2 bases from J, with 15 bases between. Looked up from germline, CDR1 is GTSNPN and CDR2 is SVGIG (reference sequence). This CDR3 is CAWSPTSRVNYGYTF. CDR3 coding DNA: TGTGCCTGGAGTCCCACTTCCAGGGTAAACTATGGCTACACCTTC.

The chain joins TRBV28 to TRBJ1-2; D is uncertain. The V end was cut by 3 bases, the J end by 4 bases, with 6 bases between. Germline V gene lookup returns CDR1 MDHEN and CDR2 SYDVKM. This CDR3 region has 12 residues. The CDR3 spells CASSLAAYGYTF. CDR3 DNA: TGTGCCAGCAGTTTGGCGGCCTATGGCTACACCTTC.

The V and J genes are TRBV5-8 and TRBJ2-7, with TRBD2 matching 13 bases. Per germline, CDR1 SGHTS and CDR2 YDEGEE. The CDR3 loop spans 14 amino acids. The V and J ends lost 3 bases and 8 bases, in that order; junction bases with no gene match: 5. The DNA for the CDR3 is TGTGCCAGCAGCTCGGGACTAGCGGGGACCAAGCAGTACTTC. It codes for CASSSGLAGTKQYF.

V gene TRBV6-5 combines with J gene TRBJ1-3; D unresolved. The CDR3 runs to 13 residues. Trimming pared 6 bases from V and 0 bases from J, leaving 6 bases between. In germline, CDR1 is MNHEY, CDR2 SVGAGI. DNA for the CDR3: TGTGCCAGCAGCCGGAGCTCTGGAAACACCATATATTTT. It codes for CASSRSSGNTIYF.

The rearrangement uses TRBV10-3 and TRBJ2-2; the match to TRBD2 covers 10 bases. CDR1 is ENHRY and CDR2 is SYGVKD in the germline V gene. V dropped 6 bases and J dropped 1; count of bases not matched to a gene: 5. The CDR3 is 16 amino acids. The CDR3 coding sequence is TGTGCCATCAGCCCTATAGCGGGGGGGAACACCGGGGAGCTGTTTTTT. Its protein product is CAISPIAGGNTGELFF.

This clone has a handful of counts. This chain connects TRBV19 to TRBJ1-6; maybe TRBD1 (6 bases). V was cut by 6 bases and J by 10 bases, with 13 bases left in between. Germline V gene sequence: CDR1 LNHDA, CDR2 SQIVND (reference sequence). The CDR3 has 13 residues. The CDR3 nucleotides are TGTGCCAGTAGCGGGGGGCGCGGGTCACCCCTCCACTTT. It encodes CASSGGRGSPLHF. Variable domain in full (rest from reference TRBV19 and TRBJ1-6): DGGITQSPKYLFRKEGQNVTLSCEQNLNHDAMYWYRQDPGQGLRLIYYSQIVNDFQKGDIAEGYSVSREKKESFPLTVTSAQKNPTAFYLCASSGGRGSPLHFGNGTRLTVT.

In nucleotides, the CDR3 is TGCGCCAGCAGCATCGGGAGCAACACAGATACGCAGTATTTT. Its protein is CASSIGSNTDTQYF. The V gene is TRBV5-1, the J gene TRBJ2-3; D is perhaps TRBD2 (6 bases). V was trimmed by 4 bases and J by 2 bases, leaving 11 bases between them. This CDR3 has 14 residues. CDR1 and CDR2 (germline): SGHRS, YFSETQ.

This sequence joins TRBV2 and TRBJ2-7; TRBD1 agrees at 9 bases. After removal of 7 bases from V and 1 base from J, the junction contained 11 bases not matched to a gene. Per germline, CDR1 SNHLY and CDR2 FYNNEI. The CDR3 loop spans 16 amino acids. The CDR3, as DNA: TGTGCCAGCACGACCAGGGTGGGGACAGGGTCCTACGAGCAGTACTTC. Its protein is CASTTRVGTGSYEQYF. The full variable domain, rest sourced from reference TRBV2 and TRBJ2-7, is EPEVTQTPSHQVTQMGQEVILRCVPISNHLYFYWYRQILGQKVEFLVSFYNNEISEKSEIFDDQFSVERPDGSNFTLKIRSTKLEDSAMYFCASTTRVGTGSYEQYFGPGTRLTVT.

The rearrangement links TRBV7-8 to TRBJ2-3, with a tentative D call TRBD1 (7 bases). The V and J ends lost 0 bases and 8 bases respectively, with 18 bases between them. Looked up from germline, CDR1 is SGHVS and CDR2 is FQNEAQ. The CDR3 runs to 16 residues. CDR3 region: CASSLAQGVGSGTQYF. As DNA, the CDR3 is TGTGCCAGCAGCTTAGCGCAGGGGGTCGGGAGTGGTACGCAGTATTTT.

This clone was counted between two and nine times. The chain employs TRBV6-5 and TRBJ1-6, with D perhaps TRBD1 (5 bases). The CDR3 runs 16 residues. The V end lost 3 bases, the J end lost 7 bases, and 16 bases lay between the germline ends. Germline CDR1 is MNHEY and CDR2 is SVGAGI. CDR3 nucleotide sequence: TGTGCCAGCAGTTATCAGGCGCCAGGGCAAAATTCACCCCTCCACTTT. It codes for CASSYQAPGQNSPLHF.

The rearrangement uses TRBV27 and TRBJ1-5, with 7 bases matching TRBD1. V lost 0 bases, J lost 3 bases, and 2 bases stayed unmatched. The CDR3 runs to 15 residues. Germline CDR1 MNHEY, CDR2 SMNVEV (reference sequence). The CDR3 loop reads CASSLSTGFNQPQHF. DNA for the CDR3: TGTGCCAGCAGTTTATCGACAGGGTTCAATCAGCCCCAGCATTTT.

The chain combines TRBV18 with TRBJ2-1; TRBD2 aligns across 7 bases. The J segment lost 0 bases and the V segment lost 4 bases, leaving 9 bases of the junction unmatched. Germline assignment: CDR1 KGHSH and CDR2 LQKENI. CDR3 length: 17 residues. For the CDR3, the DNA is TGTGCCAGCTCACAACTAGAGCTAGCGGACTCCTACAATGAGCAGTTCTTC. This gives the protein CASSQLELADSYNEQFF.

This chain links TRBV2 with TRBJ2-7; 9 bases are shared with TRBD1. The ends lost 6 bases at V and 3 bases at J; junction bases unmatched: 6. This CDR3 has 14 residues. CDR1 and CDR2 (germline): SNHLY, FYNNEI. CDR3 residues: CASSLGQGNYEQYF. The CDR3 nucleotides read TGTGCCAGCAGCCTGGGACAGGGCAACTACGAGCAGTACTTC.

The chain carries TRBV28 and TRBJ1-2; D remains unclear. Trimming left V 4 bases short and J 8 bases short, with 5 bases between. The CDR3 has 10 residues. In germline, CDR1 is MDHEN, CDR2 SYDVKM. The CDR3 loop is CASSSKGYTF. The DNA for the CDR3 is TGTGCCAGCAGTTCAAAAGGCTACACCTTC.

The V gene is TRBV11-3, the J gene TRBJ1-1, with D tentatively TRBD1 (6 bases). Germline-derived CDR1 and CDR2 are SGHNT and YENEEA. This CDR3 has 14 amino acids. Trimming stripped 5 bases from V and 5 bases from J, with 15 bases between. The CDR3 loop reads CASSPWHRATEAFF. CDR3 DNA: TGTGCCAGCAGCCCTTGGCACAGGGCAACTGAAGCTTTCTTT.

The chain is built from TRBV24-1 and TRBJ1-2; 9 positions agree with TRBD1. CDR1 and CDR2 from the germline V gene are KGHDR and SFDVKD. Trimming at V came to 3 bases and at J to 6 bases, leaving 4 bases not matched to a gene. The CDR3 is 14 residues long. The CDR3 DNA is TGTGCCACCAGTGATGCTGGACAGGGGAATGGCTACACCTTC. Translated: CATSDAGQGNGYTF.

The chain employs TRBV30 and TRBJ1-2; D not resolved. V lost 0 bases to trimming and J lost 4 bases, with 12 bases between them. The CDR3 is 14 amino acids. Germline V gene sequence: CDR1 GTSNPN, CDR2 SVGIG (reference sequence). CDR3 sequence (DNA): TGTGCCTGGAGTGTTGGCGGGGAGCGCTATGGCTACACCTTC. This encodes CAWSVGGERYGYTF.

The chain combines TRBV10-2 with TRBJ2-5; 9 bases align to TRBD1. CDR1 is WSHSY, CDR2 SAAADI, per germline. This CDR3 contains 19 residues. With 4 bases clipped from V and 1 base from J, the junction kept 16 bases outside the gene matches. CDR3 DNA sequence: TGCGCCAGCAGTGGCGAATGGGCTTTGGGACAGGGCGTCCAAGAGACCCAGTACTTC. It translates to CASSGEWALGQGVQETQYF.

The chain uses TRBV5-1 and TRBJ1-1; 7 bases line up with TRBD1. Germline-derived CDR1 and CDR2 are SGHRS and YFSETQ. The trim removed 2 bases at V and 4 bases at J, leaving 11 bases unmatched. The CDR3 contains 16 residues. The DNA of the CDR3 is TGCGCCAGCAGCTTTTCTGGGACAGCTATGACCACTGAAGCTTTCTTT. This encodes CASSFSGTAMTTEAFF.

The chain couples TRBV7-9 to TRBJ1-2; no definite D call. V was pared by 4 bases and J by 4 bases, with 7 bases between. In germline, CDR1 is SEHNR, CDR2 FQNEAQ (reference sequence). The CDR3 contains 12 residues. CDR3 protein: CASSSTGYGYTF. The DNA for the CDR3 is TGTGCCAGCAGCTCGACGGGCTATGGCTACACCTTC.